This T cell receptor (beta chain) was sequenced for a study of cytomegalovirus exposure and HLA in healthy donors (dated by TCRdb to about 2017). For context, the study as a whole: The 500 to 800 repertoires of the first cohort and the roughly 110 validation repertoires were produced on the same platform, according to a later analysis. A separate validation cohort of approximately 130 different subjects was used in addition to the roughly 620-subject first cohort. High-throughput TCR immunosequencing, statistical association of individual TCRs with disease status, and machine learning were combined to predict cytomegalovirus infection status. The study aimed to test whether cataloging public T cell receptors could reveal signatures of past pathogen exposure.

Receptor libraries were prepared by the immunoSEQ multiplex PCR assay. On the study's bioinformatics: A statistical classification framework was developed to diagnose cytomegalovirus status using the catalog of TCR beta chain sequences. The source is immuneACCESS, and TCRdb retained only in-frame sequences with V and J called. Part of the clones is not carried over; for the studies checked, unresolved V genes explain less than half of this, and the remainder is unexplained. V and J calls and clone size are given by that table; D and trimming were obtained from the DNA. The sample includes roughly 180,000 clones, with approximately 86% observed a single time. The ten largest clonotypes hold around 7.2% of the sample. Results and caveats for the whole study, not just this receptor: In vitro tests confirmed that a few of the cytomegalovirus-associated TCR beta chains recognize cytomegalovirus antigens. The authors suggested that the approach could potentially be generalized to other disease states and immunological phenotypes. All 120 or so repertoires were used to score co-occurrence in the validation cohort in a later analysis, because that analysis had no HLA typing for the cohort. While some public TCRs were present in many individuals, most TCR sequences turned up only very rarely across donors. In both the original and validation cohorts, the classifier was reported to diagnose cytomegalovirus status with high specificity and sensitivity. In the study, roughly 160 TCR beta chains were listed as associated with cytomegalovirus. In a later analysis, TCRs clustered in the first cohort were found to also tend to co-occur in the roughly 130 validation repertoires, with 94% of cluster scores above 0.

Separate from the approximately 730-subject first cohort, the validation cohort of 120 subjects was the group to which the donors belonged. Including the terminal cysteine and phenylalanine, the CDR3 comprises 14 residues. The only DNA kept is the CDR3, 42 bases in frame from the first base. CDR1 SNHLY and CDR2 FYNNEI were looked up in the germline V gene. V was cut back by 5 bases and J by 3 bases, leaving a gap of 14 bases between them. To note about this clone: This receptor's antigen is unknown. Base qualities are missing; no much larger clone stands one base away.

The sequence links TRBV2 to TRBJ2-7, with a tentative D gene TRBD1 over 5 matching bases. The receptor's source is a young man in good health and CMV-seropositive. Material: PBMCs. The DNA reads TGTGCCAGCAGTTTACAGGTGGAGAGCTACGAGCAGTACTTC. Translated, it reads CASSLQVESYEQYF.